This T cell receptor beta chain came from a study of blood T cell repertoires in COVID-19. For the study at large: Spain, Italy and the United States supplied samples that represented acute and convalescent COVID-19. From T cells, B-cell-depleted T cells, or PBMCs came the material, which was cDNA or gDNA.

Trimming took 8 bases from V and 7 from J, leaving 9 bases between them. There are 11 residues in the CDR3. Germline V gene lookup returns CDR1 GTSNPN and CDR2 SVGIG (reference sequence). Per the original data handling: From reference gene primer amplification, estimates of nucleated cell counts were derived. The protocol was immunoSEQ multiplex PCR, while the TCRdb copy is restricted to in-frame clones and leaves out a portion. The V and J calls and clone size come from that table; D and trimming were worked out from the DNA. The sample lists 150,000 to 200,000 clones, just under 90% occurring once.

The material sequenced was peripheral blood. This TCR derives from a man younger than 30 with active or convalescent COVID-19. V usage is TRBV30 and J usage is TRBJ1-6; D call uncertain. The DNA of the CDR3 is TGTGCCGATAGCAAAAATTCACCCCTCCACTTT. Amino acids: CADSKNSPLHF. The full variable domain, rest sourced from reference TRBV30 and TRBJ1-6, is SQTIHQWPATLVQPVGSPLSLECTVEGTSNPNLYWYRQAAGRGLQLLFYSVGIGQISSEVPQNLSASRPQDRQFILSSKKLLLSDSGFYLCADSKNSPLHFGNGTRLTVT.